This passage covers 11 T cell receptor beta chains from one sample sequenced in a study of T cell changes during pregnancy in multiple sclerosis. Measured with immunoSEQ multiplex PCR; TCRdb has only the in-frame clones, and not every one. The profile shows approximately 130,000 clones, roughly 96% of them singletons. Material: peripheral blood, obtained after pregnancy. The source of these receptors is a female donor with multiple sclerosis, enrolled in a pregnancy study.

The V gene is TRBV19, the J gene TRBJ1-1; D not certain. The CDR3 spans 14 residues. Germline CDR1 and CDR2: LNHDA and SQIVND (reference sequence). The V and J ends lost 3 bases and 1 base respectively, with 9 bases between them. The CDR3, as DNA: TGTGCCAGTAGTATTTATTTCGGGAACACTGAAGCTTTCTTT. Residues: CASSIYFGNTEAFF. Based on the CDR3 plus reference TRBV19 and TRBJ1-1, the full variable domain is DGGITQSPKYLFRKEGQNVTLSCEQNLNHDAMYWYRQDPGQGLRLIYYSQIVNDFQKGDIAEGYSVSREKKESFPLTVTSAQKNPTAFYLCASSIYFGNTEAFFGQGTRLTVV.

The chain employs TRBV7-2 and TRBJ2-3; D remains unclear. V gave up 5 bases and J gave up 6 bases, with 15 bases separating them. CDR1 and CDR2 from the germline V gene are SGHTA and FQGNSA. This CDR3 is built from 14 residues. The CDR3 sequence: CASSRDAVLDTQYF. DNA of the CDR3: TGTGCCAGCAGCCGAGACGCGGTCCTTGATACGCAGTATTTT.

This sequence joins TRBV5-4 and TRBJ2-3; 10 bases agree with TRBD2. Germline V CDR1 and CDR2: SGHNT, YYREEE (reference sequence). Germline trimming cut 2 bases from V and 5 bases from J; bases unmatched to any gene: 11. The CDR3 contains 17 residues. CDR3 sequence: CASSFPASGRALDTQYF. Written as DNA, the CDR3 is TGTGCCAGCAGCTTCCCAGCGAGCGGGAGGGCCTTAGATACGCAGTATTTT.

The chain is built from TRBV7-2 and TRBJ2-7; the match to TRBD2 covers 11 bases. J was trimmed by 5 bases and V by 4 bases; bases with no gene match: 13. The CDR3 consists of 17 residues. CDR1 is SGHTA and CDR2 is FQGNSA in the germline V gene. The CDR3 nucleotides are TGTGCCAGCAGCTCCAGACTAGCGGGACCCCCTTTCGACGAGCAGTACTTC. Its protein is CASSSRLAGPPFDEQYF.

J is TRBJ1-5 and V is TRBV20-1; no reliable D call. Germline CDR1 reads DFQATT; CDR2 reads SNEGSKA (reference sequence). The CDR3 runs 10 residues. V lost 3 bases and J lost 11, with 8 bases in between. In DNA, the CDR3 is TGCAGTGCTAGTTCCCAGGCCCAGCATTTT. This encodes CSASSQAQHF.

The rearrangement links TRBV27 to TRBJ1-2; no definite D call. The CDR3 contains 12 residues. V lost 10 bases and J lost 8, with 17 bases in between. Germline CDR1 MNHEY, CDR2 SMNVEV (reference sequence). In DNA, the CDR3 is TGTGCCACTTTAACGAGCGGTTGGGGCTACACCTTC. It yields the protein CATLTSGWGYTF.

J is TRBJ2-2 and V is TRBV15; TRBD1 might be the D (5 bases). The CDR3 spans 15 residues. Germline CDR1 reads LNHNV; CDR2 reads YYDKDF (reference sequence). Trimming took off 3 bases at V and 2 bases at J, with 10 bases between the two ends. The CDR3 loop is CATSRGRVNTGELFF. The DNA for the CDR3 is TGTGCCACCAGCAGGGGCAGGGTTAACACCGGGGAGCTGTTTTTT.

This chain links TRBV6-1 with TRBJ1-5; TRBD1 agrees at 9 bases. Germline V gene data show CDR1 as MNHNS and CDR2 as SASEGT. Germline trimming cut 5 bases from V and 6 bases from J; bases unmatched to any gene: 8. The CDR3 is 15 residues long. The DNA for the CDR3 is TGTGCCAGCAGTCGACCGGGACAGGGTAGTCAGCCCCAGCATTTT. Residues: CASSRPGQGSQPQHF.

This sequence joins TRBV6-5 and TRBJ2-7, with TRBD1 identical over 8 bases. The ends lost 8 bases at V and 5 bases at J; junction bases unmatched: 2. Germline CDR1 reads MNHEY; CDR2 reads SVGAGI. This CDR3 has 11 amino acids. The CDR3 loop reads CASGQGDEQYF. The CDR3 DNA reads as TGTGCCAGCGGACAGGGAGACGAGCAGTACTTC.

The rearrangement links TRBV20-1 to TRBJ1-2; D perhaps matches TRBD1 (5 bases). The CDR3 runs 11 residues. In germline, CDR1 is DFQATT, CDR2 SNEGSKA (reference sequence). V lost 5 bases and J lost 9, with 13 bases in between. The CDR3: CSAPGRESYTF. In DNA form, the CDR3 reads TGCAGTGCTCCGGGGCGGGAAAGCTACACCTTC.

In its sample, this clone was seen once. V usage is TRBV28 and J usage is TRBJ1-2; D possibly corresponds to TRBD1 (5 bases). This CDR3 contains 11 residues. The V and J ends lost 2 bases and 9 bases respectively, with 7 bases between them. The germline gives CDR1 MDHEN, CDR2 SYDVKM. The CDR3 DNA reads TGTGCCAGCAGTTTAGACAGACGCTACACCTTC. Translated, it gives CASSLDRRYTF.